This T cell receptor (beta chain) was documented in a study of tumor T cells in aggressive B-cell lymphoma. The repertoire was sequenced with immunoSEQ multiplex PCR; TCRdb's copy has only in-frame clones and lacks some. The repertoire holds roughly 3,300 clones, with 94% as singletons. The CDR3 sequence is 15 residues long. The V gene's germline CDR1 is MDHEN and CDR2 SYDVKM. The V gene lost 2 bases and the J gene lost 2 bases, with 7 bases spanning the gap. The origin of this receptor is an adult with diffuse large B cell lymphoma. Sequences were obtained from tumor tissue. The chain recombines TRBV28 with TRBJ2-6, with D unresolved. Here the CDR3 DNA reads TGTGCCAGCAGTTTAGAGGCGGCTGGGGCCAACGTCCTGACTTTC. The encoded protein is CASSLEAAGANVLTF. The full variable domain, completed using reference TRBV28 and TRBJ2-6, is DVKVTQSSRYLVKRTGEKVFLECVQDMDHENMFWYRQDPGLGLRLIYFSYDVKMKEKGDIPEGYSVSREKKERFSLILESASTNQTSMYLCASSLEAAGANVLTFGAGSRLTVL.